A single sample gave rise to the 16 T cell receptor beta chains below, sequenced in a study of blood T cell repertoires in COVID-19. Profiling relied on immunoSEQ multiplex PCR, and the TCRdb table lists in-frame clones only, not all of them. The table lists about 41,000 clones, nearly 90% of them singletons. Source material: peripheral blood. The receptor set was obtained from a man aged 60 to 75 with acute or convalescent COVID-19.

The chain is built from TRBV3-1 (or the pseudogene TRBV3-2) and TRBJ2-7; 8 bases fit TRBD1. This CDR3 region has 14 residues. J was trimmed by 6 bases and V by 1 base; bases with no gene match: 5. CDR1 is LGHDT, CDR2 YNNKEL, per germline (reference sequence). In nucleotides, the CDR3 is TGTGCCAGCAGCCAAGCACAGGGGGTAGGCGAGCAGTACTTC. Translated: CASSQAQGVGEQYF.

V gene TRBV27 combines with J gene TRBJ1-1; tentative D call: TRBD1 (6 bases). The length of the CDR3 is 15 residues. Germline loops: CDR1 MNHEY, CDR2 SMNVEV (reference sequence). Deletions cut 7 bases from V and 0 bases from J, with 15 bases between. CDR3 region: CASTLTGYVNTEAFF. The CDR3 DNA sequence: TGTGCCAGCACCCTTACAGGGTATGTGAACACTGAAGCTTTCTTT.

The rearrangement links TRBV4-1 to TRBJ2-5; 7 bases match TRBD2. This CDR3 has 18 residues. Germline lookup yields CDR1 MGHRA and CDR2 YSYEKL. V was clipped by 0 bases and J by 5 bases; unmatched bases: 15. The CDR3 is CASSQDLGGGWMLETQYF. Written as DNA, the CDR3 is TGCGCCAGCAGCCAAGATCTTGGGGGGGGGTGGATGTTGGAGACCCAGTACTTC.

The rearrangement joins TRBV7-2 to TRBJ1-2; a weak D match, TRBD1 (5 bases). CDR3 length: 13 amino acids. The V and J ends lost 2 bases and 6 bases respectively, with 10 bases between them. Germline assignment: CDR1 SGHTA and CDR2 FQGNSA. The CDR3: CASSLRSGDGYTF. CDR3 nucleotide sequence: TGTGCCAGCAGCTTAAGATCGGGGGATGGCTACACCTTC.

This chain joins TRBV27 and TRBJ1-6; TRBD1 might be the D (5 bases). CDR1 is MNHEY, CDR2 SMNVEV, per germline (reference sequence). V was shortened by 5 bases and J by 2 bases, with 16 bases between the two germline ends. This CDR3 contains 17 residues. The CDR3 DNA follows: TGTGCCAGCAGTCCTGCGGGGCGGGCCGCCTATAATTCACCCCTCCACTTT. Translating gives CASSPAGRAAYNSPLHF.

The rearrangement links TRBV11-2 to TRBJ2-3, with TRBD2 matching over 8 bases. V gave up 3 bases and J gave up 4 bases; unmatched junction bases: 6. CDR1 is SGHAT and CDR2 is FQNNGV in the germline V gene. The CDR3 spans 15 residues. The CDR3 nucleotides read TGTGCCAGCAGCTTGAGTGGGCGGGGGGCAGATACGCAGTATTTT. It encodes CASSLSGRGADTQYF.

The CDR3 is CASSQDYIEGDTGELFF. The CDR3 DNA sequence: TGCGCCAGCAGCCAAGATTATATAGAGGGTGACACCGGGGAGCTGTTTTTT. The chain joins TRBV4-3 to TRBJ2-2; TRBD2 might be the D (5 bases). The CDR3 loop spans 17 amino acids. V was pared by 0 bases and J by 3 bases, with 14 bases between. Germline V gives CDR1 LGHNA, CDR2 YSLEER.

V and J are TRBV27 and TRBJ2-7, with 7 bases aligning to TRBD1. The CDR3 has 15 residues. Unmatched junction bases numbered 5, after V lost 3 bases and J lost 0 bases. Germline assignment: CDR1 MNHEY and CDR2 SMNVEV (reference sequence). DNA of the CDR3: TGTGCCAGCAGTTTCAACAGGGACAGCTCCTACGAGCAGTACTTC. Residues: CASSFNRDSSYEQYF.

The CDR3 nucleotides are TGCGCCAGCAGCCACGGGGACAGGGGTAATCAGCCCCAGCATTTT. This gives the protein CASSHGDRGNQPQHF. The chain uses TRBV4-1 and TRBJ1-5, with 10 positions matching TRBD1. In germline, CDR1 is MGHRA, CDR2 YSYEKL. This CDR3 contains 15 residues. V gave up 3 bases and J gave up 4 bases; unmatched junction bases: 3.

The count of this clone is one. V usage is TRBV10-3 and J usage is TRBJ2-1; 12 bases agree with TRBD2. Per germline, CDR1 ENHRY and CDR2 SYGVKD. Unmatched junction bases numbered 3, after V lost 6 bases and J lost 0 bases. This CDR3 is built from 16 residues. CDR3: CAISLAGGSSYNEQFF. For the CDR3, the DNA is TGTGCCATCAGCCTAGCGGGGGGGAGCTCCTACAATGAGCAGTTCTTC.

This rearrangement joins TRBV11-2 to TRBJ2-3; 14 nucleotides match TRBD2. J was trimmed by 4 bases and V by 5 bases; bases with no gene match: 2. Germline CDR1 reads SGHAT; CDR2 reads FQNNGV. This CDR3 contains 15 residues. This CDR3 reads CASSPTSGGADTQYF. CDR3 DNA: TGTGCCAGCAGCCCGACTAGCGGGGGGGCAGATACGCAGTATTTT. The entire variable domain, with the rest obtained from reference TRBV11-2 and TRBJ2-3, is as follows: EAGVAQSPRYKIIEKRQSVAFWCNPISGHATLYWYQQILGQGPKLLIQFQNNGVVDDSQLPKDRFSAERLKGVDSTLKIQPAKLEDSAVYLCASSPTSGGADTQYFGPGTRLTVL.

The V and J genes are TRBV6-2 or TRBV6-3 and TRBJ2-1, with TRBD2 matching 8 bases. Trimming removed 6 bases from V and 0 bases from J; junction bases left unmatched: 10. Germline lookup yields CDR1 MNHEY and CDR2 SVGEGT. This CDR3 is built from 17 residues. This CDR3 reads CASSSAPAGGSYNEQFF. The CDR3 DNA reads TGTGCCAGCAGCTCAGCCCCCGCGGGGGGCTCCTACAATGAGCAGTTCTTC.

The gene calls are TRBV7-2 and TRBJ1-4, with 7 bases aligning to TRBD1. The J segment lost 5 bases and the V segment lost 5 bases, leaving 8 bases of the junction unmatched. Germline V gives CDR1 SGHTA, CDR2 FQGNSA. The CDR3 covers 15 residues. The CDR3 coding sequence is TGTGCCAGCAGCGCCGACAGGGCGAGAAATGAAAAACTGTTTTTT. It yields the protein CASSADRARNEKLFF.

This clone was counted once. This chain joins TRBV6-5 and TRBJ1-6; D might be TRBD1 (6 bases). The CDR3 runs 14 residues. V dropped 5 bases and J dropped 10 bases, with 15 bases sitting between them. The V gene's germline CDR1 is MNHEY and CDR2 SVGAGI. CDR3 protein: CASSLTGPGSPLHF. CDR3 nucleotides: TGTGCCAGCAGTCTGACAGGCCCAGGATCACCCCTCCACTTT.

This clone was seen more than once but under ten times. The chain links TRBV18 to TRBJ2-2; tentative D call: TRBD2 (5 bases). V was trimmed by 2 bases and J by 1 base, leaving 8 bases between them. Germline V gives CDR1 KGHSH, CDR2 LQKENI. The CDR3 is made up of 15 amino acids. The CDR3 DNA reads TGTGCCAGCTCACCATTCCGGGGGAACACCGGGGAGCTGTTTTTT. Amino acid sequence: CASSPFRGNTGELFF.

The chain joins TRBV18 to TRBJ2-3; maybe TRBD2 (6 bases). Trimming left V 0 bases short and J 0 bases short, with 13 bases between. Germline V gene sequence: CDR1 KGHSH, CDR2 LQKENI. This CDR3 spans 17 amino acids. This CDR3 is CASSPPWGGTSTDTQYF. CDR3 sequence (DNA): TGTGCCAGCTCACCACCGTGGGGAGGTACTAGCACAGATACGCAGTATTTT.